This TCR beta chain was retrieved from a study of T cell responses to AZD1222 COVID-19 vaccine (dated by TCRdb to the early 2020s). Background for the entire study: Because spike-specific TCR depth and breadth did not differ between the two schedules, AZD1222 recipients who got a second dose at roughly 4 weeks were pooled with those who got a second dose at roughly 12 weeks. TCR sequencing covered 230 to 250 trial participants: approximately 200 given two doses of AZD1222 and about 26 given two doses of MenACWY control vaccine. Trial participants were enrolled into age subgroups of 18-55, 56-69 and 70-plus years, which contained 148, 28 and 57 TCR-sequenced participants, respectively. Broad study findings and their caveats: Conclusions about previously exposed vaccinees are limited, since just five or six AZD1222 recipients were seropositive for SARS-CoV-2 at baseline. Participants were mostly white British and included more females than males, and it was suggested by the authors that clonal diversity may have been underestimated. Spike-specific TCR breadth and depth rose significantly after two AZD1222 doses compared with day 0 and with MenACWY recipients. Epitopes outside the regions mutated in the B.1.351 and B.1.1.7 variants were reportedly recognized by nearly half of the unique spike-specific TCRs. Because no day 14 peak-response samples were available, the repertoires could be characterized only after the peak T cell response. In the small 56-69-year group, the increase in depth fell short of significance, most likely because of low power. Vaccine-associated CD4 TCRs spanned the whole spike protein, with dominant responses in regions 160-218 and 743-854.

From the cysteine up to the phenylalanine, the CDR3 has a length of 15 residues. The CDR3 DNA has 45 bases and is translated from base 1. From the germline V gene (reference sequence), CDR1 is LNHDA and CDR2 is SQIVND. Germline trimming: 3 bases from V, 3 bases from J; junction bases outside gene matches: 3. To note about this clone: The target of this receptor is not known. No base qualities exist here, and no much larger clone lies one base off it.

In light of the paper, this sample's time point label describes: baseline before first vaccination. Vaccinee samples were obtained from the UK trials COV001 and COV002, which included a single-blind randomized controlled phase 2/3 trial of AZD1222 (ChAdOx1 nCoV-19) in healthy adults. For TCRbeta chain sequencing, PBMC samples were collected from trial participants at day 0 and at day 28 after the second dose. The CDR3 regions of human TCRbeta chains were analyzed by immunosequencing. Per the original workflow: TCRs in the repertoires were matched against a reference library of SARS-CoV-2-specific TCRs that had been generated with the MIRA antigen-specificity platform. Breadth was defined as the fraction of unique TCRs that were SARS-CoV-2-associated, and depth was defined as the fraction of total T cells that were SARS-CoV-2-associated. Each spike-specific TCR was assigned to its reactive spike region and to a CD4 or CD8 class using the MIRA data. Log10-transformed breadth and depth values were compared by one-way ANOVA with Sidak's multiple comparisons tests. TCRdb mirrors the immuneACCESS table, restricted to in-frame sequences. Some clones are absent from its copies; in checked studies, under half trace to an unresolved V gene, and the reason for the others is unknown. V and J calls and clone size are as listed in that table; D and trimming were resolved from the DNA. The sample records fewer than 130,000 clones, over 75% of which are singletons. Around 4.6% of the sample lies in the top ten.

The V and J genes are TRBV19 and TRBJ1-5, with 9 bases aligning to TRBD1. This clonotype was sampled from an adult in good health. The source material was peripheral blood, sampled on day 0 of AZD1222 vaccination. The CDR3 amino acid sequence is: CASSMTGGNNQPQHF. DNA sequence: TGTGCCAGTAGTATGACAGGGGGAAACAATCAGCCCCAGCATTTT.